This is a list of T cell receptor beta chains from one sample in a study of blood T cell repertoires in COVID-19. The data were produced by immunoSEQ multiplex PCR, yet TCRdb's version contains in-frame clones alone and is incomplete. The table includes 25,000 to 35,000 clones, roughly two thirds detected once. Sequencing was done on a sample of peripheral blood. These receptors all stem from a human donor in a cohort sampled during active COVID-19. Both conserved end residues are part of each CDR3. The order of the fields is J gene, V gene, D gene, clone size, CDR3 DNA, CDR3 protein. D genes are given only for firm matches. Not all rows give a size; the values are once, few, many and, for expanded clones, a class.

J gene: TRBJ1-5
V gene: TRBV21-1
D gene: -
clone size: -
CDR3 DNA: TGTGCCAGCCCCGAGGGGTTCCGGGGGGGCAATCAGCCCCAGCATTTT
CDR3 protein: CASPEGFRGGNQPQHF

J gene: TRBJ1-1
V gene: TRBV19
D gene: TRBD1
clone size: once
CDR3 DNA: TGTGCCAGTGGGACAGGGCCCAGCACTGAAGCTTTCTTT
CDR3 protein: CASGTGPSTEAFF

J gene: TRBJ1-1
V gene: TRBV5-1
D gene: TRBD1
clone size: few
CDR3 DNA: TGCGCCAGCAGCTATACAGGGGGAAACACTGAAGCTTTCTTT
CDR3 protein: CASSYTGGNTEAFF

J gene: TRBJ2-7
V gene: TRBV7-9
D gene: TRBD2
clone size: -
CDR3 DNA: TGTGCCAGCACCGCCGGGCTAGCGGTCTCCTACGAGCAGTACTTC
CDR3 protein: CASTAGLAVSYEQYF

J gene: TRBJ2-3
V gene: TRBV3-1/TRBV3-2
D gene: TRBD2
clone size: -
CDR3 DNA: TGTGCCAGCAGCCACGGACTAGCCGCAGATACGCAGTATTTT
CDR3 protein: CASSHGLAADTQYF

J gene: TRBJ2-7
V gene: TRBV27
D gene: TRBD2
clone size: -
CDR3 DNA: TGTGCCAGCAGTTTAGCGGGGGGCCCCTACGAGCAGTACTTC
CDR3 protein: CASSLAGGPYEQYF

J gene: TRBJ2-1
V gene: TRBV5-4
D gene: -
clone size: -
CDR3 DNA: TGTGCCAGCAGCTTGGAAGGGAGTAGAAACAATGAGCAGTTCTTC
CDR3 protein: CASSLEGSRNNEQFF

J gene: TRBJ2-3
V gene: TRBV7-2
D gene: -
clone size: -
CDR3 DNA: TGTGCCAGCAGCTTAGCCCAAACAGTAGATACGCAGTATTTT
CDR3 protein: CASSLAQTVDTQYF

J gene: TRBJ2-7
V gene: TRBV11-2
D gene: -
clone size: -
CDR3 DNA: TGTGCCAGCAGCCGACGGACACTCGGGAGAGAGCAGTACTTC
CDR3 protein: CASSRRTLGREQYF

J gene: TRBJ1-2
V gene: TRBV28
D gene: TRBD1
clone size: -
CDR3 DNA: TGTGCCAGCAGTATCATCCGGGACAGGGTATCGTATATGGGCTACACCTTC
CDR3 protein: CASSIIRDRVSYMGYTF

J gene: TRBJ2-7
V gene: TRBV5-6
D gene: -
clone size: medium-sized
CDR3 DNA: TGTGCCAGCCGACAACTTGGCGGAGGGTATTACGAGCAGTACTTC
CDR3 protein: CASRQLGGGYYEQYF

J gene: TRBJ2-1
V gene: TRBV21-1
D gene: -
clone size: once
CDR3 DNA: TGTGCCAGCAGCAAACTCCACCGAGCGGTCCCCTACAATGAGCAGTTCTTC
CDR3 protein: CASSKLHRAVPYNEQFF

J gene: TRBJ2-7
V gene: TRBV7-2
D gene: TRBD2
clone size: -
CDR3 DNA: TGTGCCAGCAGCCCGACTAGCGGCTACGAGCAGTACTTC
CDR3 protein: CASSPTSGYEQYF

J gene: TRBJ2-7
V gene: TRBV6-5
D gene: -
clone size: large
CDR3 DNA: TGTGCCAGCAGTTACTACCCACGGACAGCCTACGAGCAGTACTTC
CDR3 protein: CASSYYPRTAYEQYF

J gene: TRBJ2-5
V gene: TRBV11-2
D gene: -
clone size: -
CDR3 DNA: TGTGCCAGCAGCTTCTTCCCAGGGGTGGAGACCCAGTACTTC
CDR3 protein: CASSFFPGVETQYF

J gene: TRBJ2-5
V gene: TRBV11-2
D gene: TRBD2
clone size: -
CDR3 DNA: TGTGCCAGCAGCCCGCGGGGGACCCAAGAGACCCAGTACTTC
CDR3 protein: CASSPRGTQETQYF

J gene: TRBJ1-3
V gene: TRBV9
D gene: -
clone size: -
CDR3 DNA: TGTGCCAGCAGCAACCTCGGAGGGAACACCATATATTTT
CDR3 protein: CASSNLGGNTIYF

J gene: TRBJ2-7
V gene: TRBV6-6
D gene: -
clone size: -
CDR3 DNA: TGTGCCAGCAGTCGGGACTTGTCAGGCGGGCGGTCCTACGAGCAGTACTTC
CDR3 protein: CASSRDLSGGRSYEQYF

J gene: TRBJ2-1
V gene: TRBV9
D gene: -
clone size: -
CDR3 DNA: TGTGCCAGCAGCGTAGCTGCAGTCCAGGTTTATGAGCAGTTCTTC
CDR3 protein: CASSVAAVQVYEQFF

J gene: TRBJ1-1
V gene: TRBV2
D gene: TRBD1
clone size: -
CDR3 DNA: TGTGCCAGCAGATTGAGACAGGGAGGTTGGACTGAAGCTTTCTTT
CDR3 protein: CASRLRQGGWTEAFF

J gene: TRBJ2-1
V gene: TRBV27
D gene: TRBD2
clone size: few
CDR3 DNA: TGTGCCAGCAGTTTCTCTTTTAGCGGGAGGGTATCCTACAATGAGCAGTTCTTC
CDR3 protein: CASSFSFSGRVSYNEQFF

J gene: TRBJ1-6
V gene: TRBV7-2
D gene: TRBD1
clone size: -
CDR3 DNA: TGTGCCAGCAGCTCAGGGACAGGGGTGATTTCACCCCTCCACTTT
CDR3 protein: CASSSGTGVISPLHF

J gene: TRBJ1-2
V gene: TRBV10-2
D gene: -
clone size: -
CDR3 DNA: TGCGCCAGCAACTCAGGGAACTATGGCTACACCTTC
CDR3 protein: CASNSGNYGYTF

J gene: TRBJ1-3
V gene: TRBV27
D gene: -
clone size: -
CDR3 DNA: TGTGCCAGCGCCTCGAACTATCCCTCTGGGAACACCATATATTTT
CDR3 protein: CASASNYPSGNTIYF

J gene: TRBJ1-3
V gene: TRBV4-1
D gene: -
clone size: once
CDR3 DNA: TGCGCCAGCAGCCCCCCGGGGGGGGCTTTGTCCCATCGGAACACCATATATTTT
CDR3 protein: CASSPPGGALSHRNTIYF

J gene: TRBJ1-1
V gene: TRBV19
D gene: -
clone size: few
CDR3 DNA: TGTGCCAGTAGTATGGGGCTGGGCACTGAAGCTTTCTTT
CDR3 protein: CASSMGLGTEAFF

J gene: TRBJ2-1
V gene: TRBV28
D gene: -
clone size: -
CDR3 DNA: TGTGCCAGCAGTTTCCCCACCCAGACTCCGGGCCTTTCTACAGGGTACAATGAGCAGTTCTTC
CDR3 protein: CASSFPTQTPGLSTGYNEQFF

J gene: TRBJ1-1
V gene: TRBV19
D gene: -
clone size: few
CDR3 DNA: TGTGCCAGTAGTCCCCTCGATATAGTGAACACTGAAGCTTTCTTT
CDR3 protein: CASSPLDIVNTEAFF

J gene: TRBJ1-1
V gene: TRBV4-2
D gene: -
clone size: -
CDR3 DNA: TGTGCCAGCGCGCCAACCGCGGGGGGACCCTATACGAACACTGAAGCTTTCTTT
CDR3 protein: CASAPTAGGPYTNTEAFF

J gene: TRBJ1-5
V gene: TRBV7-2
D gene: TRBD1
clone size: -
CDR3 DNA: TGTGCCAGCAGCTTAGGGGGACAGGTCGCTCAGCCCCAGCATTTT
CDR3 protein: CASSLGGQVAQPQHF

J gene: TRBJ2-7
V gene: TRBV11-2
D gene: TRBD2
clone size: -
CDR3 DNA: TGTGCCAGCAGCTCACTCCGACTAGCGGGGACCTACGAGCAGTACTTC
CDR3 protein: CASSSLRLAGTYEQYF

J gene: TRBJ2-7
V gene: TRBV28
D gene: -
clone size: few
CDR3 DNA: TGTGCCAGCCGCGACTACCTCTACGAGCAGTACTTC
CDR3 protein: CASRDYLYEQYF

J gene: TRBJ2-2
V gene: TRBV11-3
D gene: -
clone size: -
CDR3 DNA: TGTGCCAGCGTCCCGTTCAGGGGAACCGGGGAGCTGTTTTTT
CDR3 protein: CASVPFRGTGELFF

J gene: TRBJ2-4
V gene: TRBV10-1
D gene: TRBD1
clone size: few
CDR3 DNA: TGCGCCAGCAGTCCCGGGGACAGGGGACGCATTCAGTACTTC
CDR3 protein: CASSPGDRGRIQYF

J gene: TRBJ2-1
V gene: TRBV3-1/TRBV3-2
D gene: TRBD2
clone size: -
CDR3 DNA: TGTGCCAGCAGGATGACTAGCGGGAGTAGGTCGTGGTACAATGAGCAGTTCTTC
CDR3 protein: CASRMTSGSRSWYNEQFF

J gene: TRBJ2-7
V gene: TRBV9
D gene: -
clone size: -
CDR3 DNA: TGTGCCAGCAGCGCTTTTTCAGGGTCCTACGAGCAGTACTTC
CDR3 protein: CASSAFSGSYEQYF

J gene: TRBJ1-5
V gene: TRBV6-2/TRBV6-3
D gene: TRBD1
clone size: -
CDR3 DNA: TGTGCCAGCAGTTGGGGACAGCGAACCTATAGCAATCAGCCCCAGCATTTT
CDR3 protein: CASSWGQRTYSNQPQHF

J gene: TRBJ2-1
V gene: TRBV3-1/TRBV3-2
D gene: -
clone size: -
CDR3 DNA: TGTGCCAGCAGCCAAGGACAGCGTAACAATGAGCAGTTCTTC
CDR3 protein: CASSQGQRNNEQFF

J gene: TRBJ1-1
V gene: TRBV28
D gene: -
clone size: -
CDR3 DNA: TGTGCCAGCAGTTTACTGCGACAGAATGAAGCTTTCTTT
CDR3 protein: CASSLLRQNEAFF